The present T cell receptor (beta chain) was sequenced within a study of T cells after yellow fever vaccination. Study in general: SMART-Seq v4 Ultra Low Input served to prepare low-cell-number fractions.

The CDR3 extends over 15 amino acids. V lost 5 bases and J lost 5; bases outside the gene matches: 6. The germline CDR1 and CDR2 sequences are PRHDT and FYEKMQ (reference sequence). TCR cDNA, made by 5'RACE template switching, carried an added universal primer site and UMIs. From the 5' RACE reads, TCRdb called clonotypes with MiXCR, one entry per CDR3 protein. The sample lists over 250,000 distinct CDR3 sequences, about 4% seen once, with 20% to 25% in the top ten. The clonotype comes from a man in his late teens or twenties who received the YFV17D yellow fever vaccine. The specimen comprised PBMCs, sampled 5 days after the yellow fever booster vaccination. The chain is built from TRBV13 and TRBJ2-3; TRBD1 agrees at 11 bases. The CDR3 nucleotides are TGTGCCAGCAGCGCCCCGGGACAGGGGGTAGATACGCAGTATTTT. Translated: CASSAPGQGVDTQYF.